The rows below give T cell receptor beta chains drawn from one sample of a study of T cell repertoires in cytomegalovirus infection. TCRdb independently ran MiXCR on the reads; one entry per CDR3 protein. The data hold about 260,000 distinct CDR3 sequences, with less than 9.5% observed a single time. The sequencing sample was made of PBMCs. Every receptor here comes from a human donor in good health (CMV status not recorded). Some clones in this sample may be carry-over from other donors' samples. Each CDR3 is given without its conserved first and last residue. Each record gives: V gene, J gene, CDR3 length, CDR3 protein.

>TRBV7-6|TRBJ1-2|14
ASSQMRQGAIGGYT
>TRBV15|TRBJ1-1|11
ATSIGPNTEAF
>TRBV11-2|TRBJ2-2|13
ASSLVGGPTGELF
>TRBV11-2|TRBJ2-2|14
ASSLIQGRNIGELF
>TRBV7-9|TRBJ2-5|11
ASSLMPVETQY
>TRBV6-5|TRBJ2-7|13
ASSTPTTGSYEQY
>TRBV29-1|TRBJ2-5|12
SVPSGGGQETQY
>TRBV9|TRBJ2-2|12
ASTRDRVSGELF
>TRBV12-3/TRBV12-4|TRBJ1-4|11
ASSLRAGEKLF
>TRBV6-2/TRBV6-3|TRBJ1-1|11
ASSWSPGTEAF
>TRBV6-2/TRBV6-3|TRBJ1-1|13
ASSQPGTGWTEAF
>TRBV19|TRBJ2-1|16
ASSTRPMTSGSYNEQF
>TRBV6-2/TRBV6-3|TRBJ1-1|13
ASSYLGVSDTEAF
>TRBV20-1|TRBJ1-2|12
SARRQEVPYGYT
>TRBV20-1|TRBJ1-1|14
SARGGRRSTNTEAF
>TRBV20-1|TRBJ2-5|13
SVPGLAGGPETQY
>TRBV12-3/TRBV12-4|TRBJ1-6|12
ASRGTGNNSPLH
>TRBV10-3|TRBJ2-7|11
AISYSVSYEQY
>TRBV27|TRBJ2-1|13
ASRTEGVGYNEQF
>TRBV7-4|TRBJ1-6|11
ATAAGGNSPLH
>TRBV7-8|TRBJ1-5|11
ASSFGGGQPQH
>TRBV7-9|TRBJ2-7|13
ASSISRDPTYEQY
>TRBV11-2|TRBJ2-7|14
ASSSSASVSSYEQY
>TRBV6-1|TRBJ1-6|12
ASGGTRGNSPLH
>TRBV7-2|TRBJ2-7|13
ASSGLAGGPGEQY
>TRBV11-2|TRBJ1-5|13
ASSLDGGQGQPQH
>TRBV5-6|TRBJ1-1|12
ASSIRQGLTEAF
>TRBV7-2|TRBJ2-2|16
ASSLGLAGGPWTGELF
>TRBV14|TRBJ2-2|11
ASSQGPTGELF
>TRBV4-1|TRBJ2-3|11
ASSPLLADTQY
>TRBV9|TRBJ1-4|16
ASSMHPARGATNEKLF
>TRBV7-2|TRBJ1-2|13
ASSLGGSANYGYT
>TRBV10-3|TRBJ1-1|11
AIRGQDNTEAF
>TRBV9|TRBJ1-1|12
ASSFHLEDTEAF
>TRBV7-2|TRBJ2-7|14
ASSLGGTSGGGEQY
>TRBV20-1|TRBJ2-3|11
SATTSGTDTQY
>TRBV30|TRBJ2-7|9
AMGHFHEQY
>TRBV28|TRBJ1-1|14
ASSLRPGLRNTEAF
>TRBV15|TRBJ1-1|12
ATSRERGAGEAF
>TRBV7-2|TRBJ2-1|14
ASSRVGTGARAEQF
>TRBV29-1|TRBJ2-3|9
SVRHTDTQY